What follows are 14 T cell receptor beta chains derived from one specimen sequenced in a study of cytomegalovirus exposure and HLA in healthy donors (dated by TCRdb to about 2017). The receptor library was made with the immunoSEQ multiplex PCR assay. For the multiplex PCR, a mixture combining 60 forward primers for TCR Vbeta segments and 13 reverse primers for TCR Jbeta segments was used. TCRdb obtained this table from immuneACCESS and retained in-frame rearrangements with V and J assigned. These tables miss some clones; where compared with another copy, unresolved V genes account for less than half of the shortfall, and the remainder is unexplained. The sample table records over 150,000 clones; 80% of these occur just once. 0.65% to 0.75% of the sample belongs to the ten largest clones. The sequencing input was PBMCs. The origin of the receptors is a boy between 10 and 17 years old in good health and CMV-seronegative.

The chain couples TRBV27 to TRBJ1-5, with 8 bases fitting TRBD1. The V gene end was trimmed by 6 bases and the J gene end by 2 bases; junction bases not matched to a gene: 3. The length of the CDR3 is 14 residues. Germline CDR1 and CDR2: MNHEY and SMNVEV (reference sequence). In nucleotides, the CDR3 is TGTGCCAGCAGCTCGGGACAGGGCAATCAGCCCCAGCATTTT. Its protein product is CASSSGQGNQPQHF.

In its sample, this clone was seen a few times. The rearrangement joins TRBV2 to TRBJ2-1; possible D gene TRBD1, 5 bases. Germline V gives CDR1 SNHLY, CDR2 FYNNEI. Between the trimmed V and J ends, which lost 2 bases and 0 bases, there was a span of 11 bases. The CDR3 covers 16 residues. The CDR3 reads CASSERGGSSYNEQFF. The DNA of the CDR3 is TGTGCCAGCAGTGAAAGGGGCGGTAGCTCCTACAATGAGCAGTTCTTC.

DNA for the CDR3: TGTGCCAGCAGGAAACACCCGGGACACGGGAACTACGAGCAGTACTTC. Its protein is CASRKHPGHGNYEQYF. The chain carries TRBV6-6 and TRBJ2-7, with D possibly TRBD1 on 6 matching bases. Germline loops: CDR1 MNHNY, CDR2 SVGAGI (reference sequence). The length of the CDR3 is 16 residues. V dropped 6 bases and J dropped 3 bases, with 21 bases sitting between them.

The CDR3 sequence is CASSPRGQVSYEQYF. The DNA for the CDR3 is TGTGCCAGCAGCCCTCGCGGACAGGTATCCTACGAGCAGTACTTC. This sequence joins TRBV5-4 and TRBJ2-7, with TRBD1 matching 7 bases. CDR3 length: 15 amino acids. CDR1 and CDR2 (germline): SGHNT, YYREEE (reference sequence). Trimming took 4 bases from V and 1 from J; bases not matched to a gene: 8.

The genes are TRBV4-1 and TRBJ2-7; 7 nucleotides line up with TRBD1. CDR3 size: 14 residues. The germline CDR1 and CDR2 sequences are MGHRA and YSYEKL. J lost 7 bases, V lost 2 bases, and 8 bases had no gene match. CDR3 sequence reads: CASSQPGTAWEQYF. Here the CDR3 DNA reads TGCGCCAGCAGCCAACCAGGGACAGCGTGGGAGCAGTACTTC.

This clone has just a few counts. The chain couples TRBV7-9 to TRBJ1-2; TRBD1 is a possible D gene (6 bases). Germline V gene lookup returns CDR1 SEHNR and CDR2 FQNEAQ (reference sequence). The CDR3 consists of 15 residues. Trimming took 3 bases from V and 7 from J, leaving 18 bases between them. CDR3 coding DNA: TGTGCCAGCAGCTTCCCGCCCCAAATCAGGGGTGGCTACACCTTC. This gives the protein CASSFPPQIRGGYTF.

This CDR3 reads CASSQGSDRVRPKNIQYF. CDR3 nucleotides: TGTGCCAGCAGCCAAGGTAGTGACAGGGTCCGACCCAAAAACATTCAGTACTTC. This rearrangement joins TRBV14 to TRBJ2-4, with 7 bases identical to TRBD1. The V gene end was trimmed by 1 base and the J gene end by 2 bases; junction bases not matched to a gene: 11. CDR3 length: 18 amino acids. Germline loops: CDR1 SGHDN, CDR2 FVKESK.

Comment on this clone: Sequence at one end of the junction differs from germline and may be a read error. This chain uses TRBV4-3 with TRBJ2-1, with D possibly matching TRBD2 (5 bases). CDR3 length equals 17 residues. CDR1 is LGHNA and CDR2 is YSLEER in the germline V gene. CDR3 bases: TGCGCCAGTAGCCAAGACTTGGCTAGCAAAAGATACAATGAGCAGTTCTTC. Its protein product is CASSQDLASKRYNEQFF.

The rearrangement joins TRBV30 to TRBJ2-1; 8 nucleotides agree with TRBD2. J gave up 6 bases and V 3 bases, and 1 base lay outside the gene matches. The germline V gene has CDR1 GTSNPN and CDR2 SVGIG (reference sequence). The CDR3 spans 12 residues. CDR3 amino acids: CAWRGLVNEQFF. In nucleotides, the CDR3 is TGTGCCTGGAGGGGACTAGTCAATGAGCAGTTCTTC.

J is TRBJ1-4 and V is TRBV2, with D perhaps matching TRBD1 (6 bases). The CDR3 has 14 amino acids. V was trimmed by 6 bases and J by 7 bases, leaving 15 bases between them. Looked up from germline, CDR1 is SNHLY and CDR2 is FYNNEI. The CDR3 DNA follows: TGTGCCAGCAGGGTAAATGGACAGTTTGAAAAACTGTTTTTT. It yields the protein CASRVNGQFEKLFF.

The chain carries TRBV15 and TRBJ1-5; TRBD1 is a possible D gene (6 bases). Germline lookup yields CDR1 LNHNV and CDR2 YYDKDF (reference sequence). The CDR3 consists of 17 residues. Trimming shortened V by 1 base and J by 2 bases, and 15 bases separated the two germline ends. CDR3 nucleotide sequence: TGTGCCACCAGCAGAGCCCTTATGGGGGCTGGCAATCAGCCCCAGCATTTT. This translates into CATSRALMGAGNQPQHF.

Remarks on this clone: Other DNA sequences of this sample code for an identical CDR3. The chain carries TRBV15 and TRBJ2-2, with D possibly being TRBD2 (6 bases). Germline V CDR1 and CDR2: LNHNV, YYDKDF (reference sequence). The CDR3 is made up of 16 amino acids. Trimming removed 0 bases at V and 7 bases at J, with 15 bases between. For the CDR3, the DNA is TGTGCCACCAGCAGAGATCGACGGGGGAGGAGCGGGGAGCTGTTTTTT. Translation gives CATSRDRRGRSGELFF.

This chain connects TRBV7-2 to TRBJ2-5, with 7 bases identical to TRBD2. The CDR3 extends over 13 amino acids. Per germline, CDR1 SGHTA and CDR2 FQGNSA. The V gene end was trimmed by 0 bases and the J gene end by 6 bases; junction bases not matched to a gene: 1. CDR3 sequence: CASSLARGKTQYF. The CDR3 nucleotides read TGTGCCAGCAGCTTAGCGCGGGGGAAGACCCAGTACTTC. The full variable domain, completed using reference TRBV7-2 and TRBJ2-5, is GAGVSQSPSNKVTEKGKDVELRCDPISGHTALYWYRQSLGQGLEFLIYFQGNSAPDKSGLPSDRFSAERTGGSVSTLTIQRTQQEDSAVYLCASSLARGKTQYFGPGTRLLVL.

This clone was counted only a few times. The chain joins TRBV30 to TRBJ1-1; D not resolved. V lost 5 bases, J lost 9 bases, and 25 bases lay in between. Germline loops: CDR1 GTSNPN, CDR2 SVGIG (reference sequence). This CDR3 has 15 residues. Here the CDR3 reads CAWALLSLRAPQAFF. CDR3 coding DNA: TGTGCCTGGGCCCTTTTAAGCCTTCGAGCTCCTCAAGCTTTCTTT. Full variable domain (outside the CDR3, taken from reference TRBV30 and TRBJ1-1): SQTIHQWPATLVQPVGSPLSLECTVEGTSNPNLYWYRQAAGRGLQLLFYSVGIGQISSEVPQNLSASRPQDRQFILSSKKLLLSDSGFYLCAWALLSLRAPQAFFGQGTRLTVV.